These 16 T cell receptor beta chains came from one sample sequenced in a study of blood T cell repertoires in COVID-19. The data were produced by immunoSEQ multiplex PCR, yet TCRdb's version contains in-frame clones alone and is incomplete. The data contain 150,000 to 200,000 clones, approximately 79% of them seen just once; the ten biggest clones take up around 19%. The sample taken for sequencing was PBMCs or T cells enriched from blood (not recorded which). All receptors derive from a woman aged 70 to 79 in a cohort exposed to, infected with or recovered from COVID-19 (not recorded which).

This chain connects TRBV2 to TRBJ2-2; D might be TRBD1 (6 bases). The CDR3 sequence is 13 residues long. Trimming took off 5 bases at V and 3 bases at J, with 7 bases between the two ends. Germline lookup yields CDR1 SNHLY and CDR2 FYNNEI. The CDR3 loop reads CASSYRDTGELFF. For the CDR3, the DNA is TGTGCCAGCAGTTACAGGGACACCGGGGAGCTGTTTTTT. The complete variable domain, with remaining parts taken from reference TRBV2 and TRBJ2-2, reads EPEVTQTPSHQVTQMGQEVILRCVPISNHLYFYWYRQILGQKVEFLVSFYNNEISEKSEIFDDQFSVERPDGSNFTLKIRSTKLEDSAMYFCASSYRDTGELFFGEGSRLTVL.

The rearrangement joins TRBV6-5 to TRBJ1-1; D perhaps matches TRBD1 (5 bases). The CDR3 totals 12 residues. CDR1 and CDR2 (germline): MNHEY, SVGAGI. V lost 4 bases and J lost 3, with 6 bases in between. CDR3 amino acids: CASSSGYTEAFF. Here the CDR3 DNA reads TGTGCCAGCAGTTCAGGGTACACTGAAGCTTTCTTT.

The chain carries TRBV27 and TRBJ1-1, with D possibly matching TRBD1 (6 bases). The CDR3 runs to 14 residues. Trimming stripped 3 bases from V and 2 bases from J, with 10 bases between. Per the germline V gene, CDR1 is MNHEY and CDR2 is SMNVEV (reference sequence). The CDR3 region is CASSLDRTNTEAFF. The CDR3 DNA sequence: TGTGCCAGCAGTTTGGACAGAACTAACACTGAAGCTTTCTTT.

The V call is TRBV7-9, the J call TRBJ2-3, with D possibly TRBD2 on 6 matching bases. Per the germline V gene, CDR1 is SEHNR and CDR2 is FQNEAQ (reference sequence). The V end was cut by 1 base, the J end by 2 bases, with 19 bases between. This CDR3 region has 18 residues. CDR3 nucleotide sequence: TGTGCCAGCAGCTTAGGTCATATCGGCGGGACGGTCACAGATACGCAGTATTTT. Its translation: CASSLGHIGGTVTDTQYF.

V gene TRBV30 combines with J gene TRBJ1-6; D is unclear. The CDR3 is made up of 13 amino acids. The germline V gene has CDR1 GTSNPN and CDR2 SVGIG (reference sequence). Between the trimmed V and J ends, which lost 1 base and 8 bases, there was a span of 9 bases. CDR3 residues: CAWSARPDSPLHF. The CDR3 DNA reads TGTGCCTGGAGTGCCAGGCCGGATTCACCCCTCCACTTT.

As DNA, the CDR3 is TGTGCCAGCAGCTTGGGGGGTAGCGGGAGCTACAATGAGCAGTTCTTC. Its protein is CASSLGGSGSYNEQFF. The chain has TRBV5-4 and TRBJ2-1; 9 bases agree with TRBD2. J was trimmed by 3 bases and V by 0 bases; bases with no gene match: 4. Germline CDR1 reads SGHNT; CDR2 reads YYREEE (reference sequence). The CDR3 spans 16 residues.

The CDR3 loop is CASSLGTGTSYEQYF. CDR3 DNA sequence: TGCGCCAGCAGCTTGGGAACAGGGACCTCCTACGAGCAGTACTTC. The J gene is TRBJ2-7, the V gene TRBV5-1; D possibly corresponds to TRBD1 (6 bases). Deletions cut 0 bases from V and 0 bases from J, with 10 bases between. Germline V gene data show CDR1 as SGHRS and CDR2 as YFSETQ. This CDR3 is built from 15 residues.

This clone was observed a handful of times. V is TRBV27 and J is TRBJ1-6; no reliable D call. Germline assignment: CDR1 MNHEY and CDR2 SMNVEV (reference sequence). Trimming pared 2 bases from V and 8 bases from J, leaving 10 bases between. The CDR3 totals 14 residues. The CDR3 loop is CASSLNGVHSPLHF. Here the CDR3 DNA reads TGTGCCAGCAGTTTAAACGGGGTCCATTCACCCCTCCACTTT.

The chain is built from TRBV6-4 and TRBJ1-2; the D is unclear. CDR3 size: 13 residues. Germline CDR1 reads MRHNA; CDR2 reads SNTAGT. The germline V and J ends were trimmed by 2 bases and 6 bases, with 10 bases remaining between them. CDR3 sequence: CASSDGQEDGYTF. The CDR3 DNA reads as TGTGCCAGCAGTGACGGCCAAGAGGATGGCTACACCTTC.

V and J are TRBV6-5 and TRBJ1-2, with D uncertain. Germline loops: CDR1 MNHEY, CDR2 SVGAGI. The ends were cut back, 7 bases at V and 2 bases at J, with 14 bases in the middle. The CDR3 has 14 amino acids. DNA for the CDR3: TGTGCCAGCATAGAAAAGGCGGTAAACTATGGCTACACCTTC. Its translation is CASIEKAVNYGYTF.

The chain recombines TRBV5-1 with TRBJ2-1; tentative D call: TRBD2 (5 bases). The CDR3 has 13 residues. CDR1 and CDR2 (germline): SGHRS, YFSETQ. Trimming pared 6 bases from V and 0 bases from J, leaving 7 bases between. CDR3 region: CASTAVSYNEQFF. For the CDR3, the DNA is TGCGCCAGCACAGCGGTCTCCTACAATGAGCAGTTCTTC. The variable domain in full, with the rest retrieved from reference TRBV5-1 and TRBJ2-1, is KAGVTQTPRYLIKTRGQQVTLSCSPISGHRSVSWYQQTPGQGLQFLFEYFSETQRNKGNFPGRFSGRQFSNSRSEMNVSTLELGDSALYLCASTAVSYNEQFFGPGTRLTVL.

The chain is built from TRBV30 and TRBJ1-5; 8 bases align to TRBD1. This CDR3 contains 13 residues. J gave up 7 bases and V 7 bases, and 9 bases lay outside the gene matches. Germline V gene data show CDR1 as GTSNPN and CDR2 as SVGIG (reference sequence). CDR3 sequence: CASSFTGGQPQHF. CDR3 bases: TGTGCCTCCAGTTTCACAGGGGGACAGCCCCAGCATTTT.

V and J are TRBV24-1 and TRBJ2-5; 7 positions agree with TRBD2. The CDR3 consists of 13 residues. Germline V gene data show CDR1 as KGHDR and CDR2 as SFDVKD. V trimming: 6 bases; J trimming: 2 bases; junction bases outside the gene matches: 2. CDR3 nucleotides: TGTGCCACCAGTCTAGCGGATCAAGAGACCCAGTACTTC. It translates to CATSLADQETQYF.

V gene TRBV5-1 combines with J gene TRBJ1-2, with TRBD1 matching over 7 bases. V lost 4 bases and J lost 2; bases outside the gene matches: 8. Germline V gene data show CDR1 as SGHRS and CDR2 as YFSETQ. This CDR3 comprises 15 residues. CDR3 amino acids: CASSDAGTANYGYTF. The CDR3 DNA follows: TGCGCCAGCAGCGACGCCGGGACAGCCAACTATGGCTACACCTTC.

The rearrangement links TRBV20-1 to TRBJ1-1; no clear D gene. Trimming left V 3 bases short and J 2 bases short, with 13 bases between. The germline V gene encodes CDR1 DFQATT and CDR2 SNEGSKA (reference sequence). This CDR3 comprises 14 residues. In nucleotides, the CDR3 is TGCAGTGCTAGTGTCACGGGGATTAACACTGAAGCTTTCTTT. The encoded protein is CSASVTGINTEAFF.

The V and J genes are TRBV19 and TRBJ2-1; 7 bases are shared with TRBD1. The CDR3 runs to 15 residues. The germline V gene has CDR1 LNHDA and CDR2 SQIVND (reference sequence). V was pared by 4 bases and J by 3 bases, with 6 bases of the junction left unmatched. The CDR3 loop is CASSTQGRGYNEQFF. The CDR3 bases are TGTGCCAGTAGTACACAGGGGAGAGGCTACAATGAGCAGTTCTTC. Using reference TRBV19 and TRBJ2-1 for the parts outside the CDR3, the full variable domain is DGGITQSPKYLFRKEGQNVTLSCEQNLNHDAMYWYRQDPGQGLRLIYYSQIVNDFQKGDIAEGYSVSREKKESFPLTVTSAQKNPTAFYLCASSTQGRGYNEQFFGPGTRLTVL.